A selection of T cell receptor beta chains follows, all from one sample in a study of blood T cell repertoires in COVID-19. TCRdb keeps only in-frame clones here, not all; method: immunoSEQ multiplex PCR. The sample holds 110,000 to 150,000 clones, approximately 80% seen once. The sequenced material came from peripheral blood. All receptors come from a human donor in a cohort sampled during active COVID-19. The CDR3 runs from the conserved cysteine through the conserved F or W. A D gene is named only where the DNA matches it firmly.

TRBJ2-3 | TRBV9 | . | CASSALGGGTQYF | TGTGCCAGCAGCGCCCTAGGGGGGGGTACGCAGTATTTT
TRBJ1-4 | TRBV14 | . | CASSLGGEANEKLFF | TGTGCCAGCAGCCTCGGAGGCGAGGCTAATGAAAAACTGTTTTTT
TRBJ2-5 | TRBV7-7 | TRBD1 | CASSLPGQGSETQYF | TGTGCTAGCAGTTTACCAGGACAGGGGTCTGAGACCCAGTACTTC
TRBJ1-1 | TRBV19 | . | CASSTRDKNTEAFF | TGTGCCAGTAGTACACGGGACAAGAACACTGAAGCTTTCTTT
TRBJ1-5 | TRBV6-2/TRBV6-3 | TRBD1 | CASSYVTGQGSNQPQHF | TGTGCCAGCAGTTACGTTACCGGACAGGGTAGTAATCAGCCCCAGCATTTT
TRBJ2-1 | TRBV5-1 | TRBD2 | CASSLSGGDYNEQFF | TGCGCCAGCAGCTTGAGCGGGGGCGACTACAATGAGCAGTTCTTC
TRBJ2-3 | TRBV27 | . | CASSLWRGVQDTQYF | TGTGCCAGCAGTTTATGGCGGGGAGTCCAGGATACGCAGTATTTT
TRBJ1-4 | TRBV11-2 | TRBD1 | CASSLRDRSPTTNEKLFF | TGTGCCAGCAGCTTGAGGGACAGGTCCCCTACAACTAATGAAAAACTGTTTTTT
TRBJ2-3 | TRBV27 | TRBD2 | CASSLVGAGLADFLGDTQYF | TGTGCCAGCAGTTTGGTTGGTGCGGGGCTAGCGGACTTCTTGGGAGATACGCAGTATTTT
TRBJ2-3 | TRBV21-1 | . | CASSREYCTDTQYF | TGTGCCAGCAGCAGAGAGTACTGCACAGATACGCAGTATTTT
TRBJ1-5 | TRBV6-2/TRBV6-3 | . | CASSDRNTGPLGPQHF | TGTGCCAGCAGTGACCGTAACACAGGCCCCTTAGGGCCCCAGCATTTT
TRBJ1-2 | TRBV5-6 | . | CASSPGSGGGFNYGYTF | TGTGCCAGCAGCCCAGGATCCGGGGGGGGCTTTAACTATGGCTACACCTTC
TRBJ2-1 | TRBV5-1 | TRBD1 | CASSLGGAQGDNEQFF | TGCGCCAGCAGCTTGGGTGGGGCTCAGGGGGACAATGAGCAGTTCTTC
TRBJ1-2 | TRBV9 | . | CASSVAGSGYTF | TGTGCCAGCAGCGTAGCAGGCTCGGGCTACACCTTC
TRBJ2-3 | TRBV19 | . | CASSAGAPNPTDTQYF | TGTGCCAGTAGTGCCGGAGCTCCTAACCCCACAGATACGCAGTATTTT
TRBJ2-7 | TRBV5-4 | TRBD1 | CASSRQGSNEQYF | TGTGCCAGCAGCCGACAGGGATCGAACGAGCAGTACTTC
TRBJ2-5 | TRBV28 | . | CASSLQGLGTQYF | TGTGCCAGCAGTTTACAGGGACTCGGGACCCAGTACTTC
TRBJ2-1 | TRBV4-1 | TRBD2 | CASSQAGLAGGLNEQFF | TGCGCCAGCAGCCAAGCGGGACTAGCGGGGGGTCTCAATGAGCAGTTCTTC
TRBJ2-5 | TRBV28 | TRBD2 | CASSLLGAGGPVGDRIYF | TGTGCCAGCAGTTTATTGGGAGCGGGGGGGCCGGTGGGAGACCGTATCTACTTC
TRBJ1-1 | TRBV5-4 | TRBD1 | CASRVTGVMNTEAFF | TGTGCCAGCAGGGTGACAGGGGTCATGAACACTGAAGCTTTCTTT
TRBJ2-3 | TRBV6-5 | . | CASSSQEDTQYF | TGTGCCAGCAGTTCCCAGGAAGATACGCAGTATTTT
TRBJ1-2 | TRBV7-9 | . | CASSLVDRVYRADGYTF | TGTGCCAGCAGCTTAGTTGATAGAGTATACAGGGCGGACGGCTACACCTTC
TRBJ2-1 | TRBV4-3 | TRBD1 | CASSQLQGLRQFF | TGCGCCAGCAGCCAACTACAGGGGCTGCGGCAGTTCTTC